The clone carrying this T cell receptor beta chain was observed at least ten times. Its specificity is not known. TCRdb analysed the 5' RACE reads with MiXCR anew, one entry per CDR3 protein. The table shows hundreds of thousands of distinct CDR3 sequences, with roughly a third occurring only once. This specimen belongs to a study of CD8 T cells in ankylosing spondylitis. V shed 2 bases and J shed 6 bases, with 7 bases lying between them. The CDR3 totals 12 residues. Per germline, CDR1 MNHEY and CDR2 SVGAGI. General study results and limits: A subset of motif variants has previously been described in the synovial fluid and blood of reactive arthritis. The study identified a TCR beta motif of under ten highly homologous variants that appeared characteristic of ankylosing spondylitis blood. Reportedly, matched ankylosing spondylitis synovial fluid was significantly enriched for disease-linked clones.

The chain uses TRBV6-5 and TRBJ2-5; no clear D gene. This clonotype originated in a male donor with ankylosing spondylitis or in good health (not recorded which). Sequenced input: blood, either unsorted or a sorted T cell fraction (not recorded which). The CDR3 loop is CASSYDTKTQYF. CDR3 coding DNA: TGTGCCAGCAGTTACGACACAAAGACCCAGTACTTC.